This TCR beta chain was sequenced in a study of identical twins. Study-wide findings and caveats: Among out-of-frame alpha sequences shared by twins, low generation probability occurred in excess.

In TCRdb, the 5' RACE reads were re-called with MiXCR into one record per CDR3 protein. This sample carries a few hundred thousand distinct CDR3 sequences, 15% to 20% of them seen once, and the ten largest clones take roughly an eighth. This clonotype appeared many times. Its antigen is undetermined. CDR1 and CDR2 from the germline V gene are SGHVS and FQNEAQ. Trimming stripped 7 bases from V and 0 bases from J, with 17 bases between. The CDR3 contains 16 residues. The sequenced sample was naive T cells sorted from blood. This TCR came from a man over 45 in good health. This chain joins TRBV7-8 and TRBJ2-3; no clear D. The DNA for the CDR3 is TGTGCCAGCACCCAAGGGCTAGGCAGTAGCACAGATACGCAGTATTTT. Protein: CASTQGLGSSTDTQYF.